The 13 T cell receptor beta chains reported below all come from one sample, sequenced in a study of vaccination and CD4 T cells after COVID-19. TCRdb redid the calling of the PCR reads with MiXCR, one entry per CDR3 protein. This table holds 35,000 to 45,000 distinct CDR3 sequences, 36% found once. Specified time point: late sampling 161 to 241 days after vaccination in three convalescent patients. The input for sequencing was CD4+ T cells from blood, taken about 7 months after SARS-CoV-2 vaccination. Every receptor here comes from a human donor who had recovered from COVID-19.

This clonotype came up a few times. The V and J genes are TRBV7-3 and TRBJ2-5; possibly TRBD1 for D (5 bases). Germline assignment: CDR1 SGHTA and CDR2 FQGTGA. This CDR3 has 15 amino acids. V lost 0 bases and J lost 4, with 12 bases in between. CDR3 residues: CASSLTGHLGETQYF. The CDR3 nucleotides read TGTGCCAGCAGCTTAACTGGACATTTGGGAGAGACCCAGTACTTC.

Only a few counts were recorded for this clonotype. The chain is built from TRBV20-1 and TRBJ2-1, with 11 bases matching TRBD2. Per germline, CDR1 DFQATT and CDR2 SNEGSKA (reference sequence). The junction had 6 bases not matched to a gene; V was cut back by 6 bases and J by 2 bases. The CDR3 spans 15 residues. The CDR3 sequence is CSARLAGFTYNEQFF. The DNA of the CDR3 is TGCAGTGCAAGACTAGCGGGATTTACCTACAATGAGCAGTTCTTC.

The rearrangement links TRBV7-8 to TRBJ1-3; D not certain. V was trimmed by 5 bases and J by 0 bases, leaving 8 bases between them. The CDR3 covers 14 residues. Per the germline V gene, CDR1 is SGHVS and CDR2 is FQNEAQ. The CDR3 DNA follows: TGTGCCAGCAGCCGGCGGGGCTCTGGAAACACCATATATTTT. This encodes CASSRRGSGNTIYF.

The V gene is TRBV7-2, the J gene TRBJ1-2; D is perhaps TRBD1 (6 bases). The V and J ends lost 2 bases and 0 bases respectively, with 13 bases between them. The CDR3 contains 16 residues. Germline V gene lookup returns CDR1 SGHTA and CDR2 FQGNSA. The CDR3 loop reads CASSLRRQVTNYGYTF. DNA for the CDR3: TGTGCCAGCAGCTTAAGGCGACAGGTTACTAACTATGGCTACACCTTC.

The gene calls are TRBV6-2 or TRBV6-3 and TRBJ2-7; 7 bases line up with TRBD2. Unmatched junction bases numbered 5, after V lost 6 bases and J lost 0 bases. Germline assignment: CDR1 MNHEY and CDR2 SVGEGT. The CDR3 length is 14 residues. CDR3 nucleotide sequence: TGTGCCAGCAGGCGGGAGTGGATCTCCTACGAGCAGTACTTC. Translation gives CASRREWISYEQYF.

This chain uses TRBV27 with TRBJ1-1; unclear D gene. Germline CDR1 is MNHEY and CDR2 is SMNVEV (reference sequence). With 0 bases removed from V and 14 bases from J, the gap between germline ends came to 16 bases. The CDR3 sequence is 13 residues long. The CDR3 nucleotides are TGTGCCAGCAGTTTATCCGGAGGGTCCCCAAGCTTCTTT. It encodes CASSLSGGSPSFF.

V usage is TRBV7-9 and J usage is TRBJ2-1, with 12 bases aligning to TRBD2. V shed 3 bases and J 2 bases; nucleotides not matched to a gene: 8. The CDR3 is made up of 18 amino acids. Looked up from germline, CDR1 is SEHNR and CDR2 is FQNEAQ (reference sequence). The CDR3 region has the DNA TGTGCCAGCAGCTTCTCTCAGACTAGCGGGAGTACCTACAATGAGCAGTTCTTC. It translates to CASSFSQTSGSTYNEQFF. Full variable domain (missing parts from reference TRBV7-9 and TRBJ2-1): DTGVSQNPRHKITKRGQNVTFRCDPISEHNRLYWYRQTLGQGPEFLTYFQNEAQLEKSRLLSDRFSAERPKGSFSTLEIQRTEQGDSAMYLCASSFSQTSGSTYNEQFFGPGTRLTVL.

The genes are TRBV28 and TRBJ2-4, with TRBD1 matching over 7 bases. V was pared by 6 bases and J by 8 bases, with 4 bases of the junction left unmatched. CDR1 is MDHEN and CDR2 is SYDVKM in the germline V gene. CDR3 length: 12 residues. DNA for the CDR3: TGTGCCAGCAGCTCACAGGGGTACATTCAGTACTTC. It is translated as CASSSQGYIQYF.

Only a few counts were recorded for this clonotype. The chain combines TRBV20-1 with TRBJ2-3; TRBD1 matches at 7 bases. The ends lost 5 bases at V and 2 bases at J; junction bases unmatched: 4. The CDR3 has 13 amino acids. Germline CDR1 is DFQATT and CDR2 is SNEGSKA (reference sequence). The CDR3 sequence: CSARDRNTDTQYF. CDR3 DNA sequence: TGCAGTGCTCGGGACAGAAACACAGATACGCAGTATTTT.

The V call is TRBV5-6, the J call TRBJ2-7; D might be TRBD1 or TRBD2, each matching 6 bases. V was pared by 4 bases and J by 5 bases, with 16 bases between. Germline loops: CDR1 SGHDT, CDR2 YYEEEE. This CDR3 region has 14 residues. The CDR3 is CASSRQFGGHEQYF. In DNA form, the CDR3 reads TGTGCCAGCAGCCGACAGTTTGGGGGGCACGAGCAGTACTTC.

Comment on this clonotype: One end of the junction is discordant with germline, which a read error may explain. The CDR3 here is CASSRRVTDTQYF. As DNA, the CDR3 is TGTGCTAGCAGCCGGCGGGTCACAGATACGCAGTATTTT. The chain has TRBV7-7 and TRBJ2-3, with a weak D call TRBD2 (5 bases). CDR1 and CDR2 from the germline V gene are SSHAT and FNYEAQ (reference sequence). CDR3 length: 13 amino acids. Based on the CDR3 plus reference TRBV7-7 and TRBJ2-3, the full variable domain is GAGVSQSPRYKVTKRGQDVTLRCDPISSHATLYWYQQALGQGPEFLTYFNYEAQPDKSGLPSDRFSAERPEGSISTLTIQRTEQRDSAMYRCASSRRVTDTQYFGPGTRLTVL.

The chain recombines TRBV28 with TRBJ1-2, with D perhaps TRBD1 (5 bases). The CDR3 totals 12 residues. V lost 8 bases to trimming and J lost 3 bases, with 10 bases between them. CDR1 and CDR2 from the germline V gene are MDHEN and SYDVKM. CDR3 sequence (DNA): TGTGCCAGCGGGGGTAGGGACTATGGCTACACCTTC. This codes for CASGGRDYGYTF.

The J gene is TRBJ2-7, the V gene TRBV23-1; D gene ambiguous. TRBV23-1 is identified as an open reading frame with a role that is uncertain. The CDR3 contains 17 residues. Between the trimmed V and J ends, which lost 0 bases and 4 bases, there was a span of 19 bases. Here the CDR3 DNA reads TGCGCCAGCAGTCAATCGCCGACATCCCTTAACCCTTACGAGCAGTACTTC. This encodes CASSQSPTSLNPYEQYF.